This T cell receptor beta chain was captured by sequencing in a study of T-cell memory formation after mild COVID-19. The overall study: There were largely donor-specific TCR clusters.

The germline CDR1 and CDR2 sequences are SGHTA and FQGNSA. The CDR3 runs to 12 residues. The TCR alpha and TCR beta cDNA libraries, bearing sample barcodes and UMIs, were generated by 5'RACE using constant-segment primers. From the 5' RACE reads, TCRdb called clonotypes with MiXCR, one entry per CDR3 protein. The sample records about 390,000 distinct CDR3 sequences, 15% to 20% being singletons. General study results and limits: Day 15 to 85 contracting clones showed balanced CD4/CD8; day 15 to 37 expanders favored CD4+.

About this clonotype itself: Its antigen remains unidentified. The junction shows a germline mismatch at one end, possibly a read error.

The sequence was collected from a man younger than 35 who had mild COVID-19 (a few samples of this study predate the infection). Cell type and time point are not known. This sequence joins TRBV7-2 and TRBJ2-4, with TRBD1 as a possible D gene (5 bases). The specimen was PBMCs or a T cell subset sorted from them (not recorded which). In nucleotides, the CDR3 is TGTGCCAGCAGCTCGCCGCCAGGGATTAGGCACTTC. It is translated as CASSSPPGIRHF.